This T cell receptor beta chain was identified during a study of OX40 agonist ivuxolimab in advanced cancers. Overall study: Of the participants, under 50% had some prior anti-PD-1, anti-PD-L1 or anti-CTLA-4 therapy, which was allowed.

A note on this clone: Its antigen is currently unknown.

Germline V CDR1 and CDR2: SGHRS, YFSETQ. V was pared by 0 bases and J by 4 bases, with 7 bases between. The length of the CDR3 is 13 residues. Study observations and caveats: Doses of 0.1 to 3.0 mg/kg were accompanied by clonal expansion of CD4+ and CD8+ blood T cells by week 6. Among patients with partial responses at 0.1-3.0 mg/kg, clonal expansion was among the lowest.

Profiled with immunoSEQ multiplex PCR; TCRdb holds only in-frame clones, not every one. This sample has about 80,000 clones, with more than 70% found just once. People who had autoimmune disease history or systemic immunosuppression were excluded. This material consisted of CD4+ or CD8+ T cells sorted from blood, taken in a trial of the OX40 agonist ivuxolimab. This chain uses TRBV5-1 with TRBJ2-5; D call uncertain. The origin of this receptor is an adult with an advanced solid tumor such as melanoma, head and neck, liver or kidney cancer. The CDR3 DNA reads TGCGCCAGCAGCTTGGAAGGGTTAGAGACCCAGTACTTC. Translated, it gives CASSLEGLETQYF.